Each of the 5 T cell receptor beta chains below was sequenced from the same sample in a study of CD8+ T cells in alopecia areata. RNA, once extracted, was reverse transcribed into cDNA for use as the sequencing template. Measured with immunoSEQ multiplex PCR; TCRdb has only the in-frame clones, and not every one. This table has about 190,000 clones, about three fifths appearing once. Stated treatment: oral pan-JAK inhibitor, 5-10 mg twice daily. The source material was CD4+ T cells sorted from blood, sampled at week 4, from a patient treated with tofacitinib. The receptors derive from a human donor with alopecia areata.

This sequence joins TRBV9 and TRBJ1-3; no clear D gene. Deletions cut 4 bases from V and 0 bases from J, with 11 bases between. CDR3 length: 15 residues. Germline CDR1 and CDR2: SGDLS and YYNGEE. The CDR3 protein is CASSPMRSSGNTIYF. The CDR3 DNA sequence: TGTGCCAGCAGCCCCATGAGGAGCTCTGGAAACACCATATATTTT.

This clone was observed a few times. The chain joins TRBV6-5 to TRBJ1-2, with D possibly being TRBD1 (5 bases). Germline-derived CDR1 and CDR2 are MNHEY and SVGAGI. Trimming shortened V by 11 bases and J by 4 bases, and 17 bases separated the two germline ends. The CDR3 contains 13 residues. CDR3 amino acids: CAVGPLGGYGYTF. In DNA form, the CDR3 reads TGTGCCGTTGGACCTCTGGGGGGCTATGGCTACACCTTC.

This clone occurred once. This chain links TRBV28 with TRBJ2-5; maybe TRBD1 (5 bases). The DNA end is a closer match to TRBJ2-7, so the J assignment may be wrong. CDR1 and CDR2 (germline): MDHEN, SYDVKM. The CDR3 has 11 residues. This chain's CDR3 is CASSLRGEQYF. DNA for the CDR3: TGTGCCAGCAGTTTAAGGGGCGAGCAGTACTTC.

The chain's CDR3 is CASSPLVGEQFF. The CDR3 coding sequence is TGTGCCAGCTCACCCTTAGTAGGTGAGCAGTTCTTC. The chain is built from TRBV18 and TRBJ2-1, with D hard to call. The CDR3 length is 12 residues. CDR1 is KGHSH and CDR2 is LQKENI in the germline V gene. Trimming took 3 bases from V and 9 from J, leaving 9 bases between them.

This chain joins TRBV27 and TRBJ2-7, with TRBD1 matching over 9 bases. The CDR3 consists of 15 residues. Trimming removed 9 bases from V and 6 bases from J; junction bases left unmatched: 15. From germline, CDR1 is MNHEY and CDR2 SMNVEV (reference sequence). In nucleotides, the CDR3 is TGTGCCAGTTGTAGGGACAGGGCGACAGGGTGCGAGCAGTACTTC. This sequence encodes CASCRDRATGCEQYF.